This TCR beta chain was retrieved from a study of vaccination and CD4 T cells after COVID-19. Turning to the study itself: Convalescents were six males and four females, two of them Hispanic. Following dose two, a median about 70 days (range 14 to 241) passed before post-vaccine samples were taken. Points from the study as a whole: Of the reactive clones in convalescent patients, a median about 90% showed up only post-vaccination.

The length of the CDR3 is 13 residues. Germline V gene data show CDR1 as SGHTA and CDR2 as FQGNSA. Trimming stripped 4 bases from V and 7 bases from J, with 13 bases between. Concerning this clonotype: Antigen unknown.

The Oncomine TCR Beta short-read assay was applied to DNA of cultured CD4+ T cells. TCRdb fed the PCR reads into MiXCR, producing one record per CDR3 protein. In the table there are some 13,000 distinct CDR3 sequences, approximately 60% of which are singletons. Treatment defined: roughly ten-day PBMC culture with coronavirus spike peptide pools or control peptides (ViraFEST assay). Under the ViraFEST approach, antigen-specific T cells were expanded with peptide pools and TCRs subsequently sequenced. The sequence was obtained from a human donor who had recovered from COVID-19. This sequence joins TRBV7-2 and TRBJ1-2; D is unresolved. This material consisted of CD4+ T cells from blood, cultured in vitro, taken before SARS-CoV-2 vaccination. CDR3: CASSSSLEGGYTF. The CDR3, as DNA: TGTGCCAGCAGCTCCTCTTTAGAGGGTGGCTACACCTTC.